Listed below are T cell receptor beta chains from one sample, sequenced in a study of CD8 T cells in ankylosing spondylitis. A single record per CDR3 protein comes from TCRdb applying MiXCR to the 5' RACE reads. The data contain about 800,000 distinct CDR3 sequences, about 11% of them singletons. What was sequenced was blood, either unsorted or a sorted T cell fraction (not recorded which). The source is a male donor with ankylosing spondylitis. Both conserved end residues are part of each CDR3. D genes are given only for firm matches. Clone sizes are given selectively: once, few, many, or a class where the clone is expanded.

V: TRBV20-1; D: -; size: many; J: TRBJ2-5; CDR3: CSAGTGLGETQYF; DNA: TGCAGTGCCGGGACTGGCTTAGGGGAGACCCAGTACTTC
V: TRBV4-3; D: TRBD1; size: few; J: TRBJ2-1; CDR3: CASSQDRAGGNEQFF; DNA: TGCGCCAGCAGCCAAGATAGGGCAGGGGGCAATGAGCAGTTCTTC
V: TRBV7-2; D: TRBD1; size: -; J: TRBJ1-2; CDR3: CASSLVGEGAYGYTF; DNA: TGTGCCAGCAGCTTAGTAGGGGAGGGGGCCTATGGCTACACCTTC
V: TRBV4-2; D: TRBD2; size: few; J: TRBJ2-1; CDR3: CASSHPVRVAGGASYNEQFF; DNA: TGTGCCAGCAGCCACCCAGTGAGGGTAGCCGGGGGGGCATCCTACAATGAGCAGTTCTTC
V: TRBV4-3; D: -; size: few; J: TRBJ2-2; CDR3: CASSPQGNGGELFF; DNA: TGCGCCAGCAGCCCCCAGGGTAACGGCGGGGAGCTGTTTTTT
V: TRBV18; D: -; size: few; J: TRBJ2-7; CDR3: CASSSQPGFNDEQYF; DNA: TGTGCCAGCTCATCACAACCGGGATTCAACGACGAGCAGTACTTC
V: TRBV24-1; D: TRBD2; size: -; J: TRBJ2-3; CDR3: CATASGSTDTQYF; DNA: TGTGCCACCGCTAGCGGAAGCACAGATACGCAGTATTTT
V: TRBV20-1; D: -; size: few; J: TRBJ2-7; CDR3: CSARRRNYEQYF; DNA: TGCAGTGCTAGACGCAGGAACTACGAGCAGTACTTC
V: TRBV4-2; D: TRBD1; size: few; J: TRBJ1-6; CDR3: CASSRVGQGGSPLHF; DNA: TGTGCCAGCAGCCGAGTGGGACAGGGAGGTTCACCCCTCCACTTT
V: TRBV6-1; D: -; size: few; J: TRBJ2-5; CDR3: CASTYQMGGLETQYF; DNA: TGTGCCAGCACCTACCAGATGGGGGGATTAGAGACCCAGTACTTC
V: TRBV5-8; D: -; size: few; J: TRBJ2-6; CDR3: CASRPREGSGANVLTF; DNA: TGTGCCAGCAGACCCCGCGAAGGCTCTGGGGCCAACGTCCTGACTTTC
V: TRBV20-1; D: TRBD2; size: few; J: TRBJ2-6; CDR3: CSATGGAGANVLTF; DNA: TGCAGTGCTACCGGGGGGGCCGGGGCCAACGTCCTGACTTTC
V: TRBV28; D: -; size: few; J: TRBJ1-2; CDR3: CASSTGVDGYTF; DNA: TGTGCCAGCAGTACCGGGGTTGATGGCTACACCTTC
V: TRBV3-1; D: -; size: many; J: TRBJ2-5; CDR3: CASSRRGEETQYF; DNA: TGTGCCAGCAGCCGCAGGGGGGAAGAGACCCAGTACTTC
V: TRBV27; D: -; size: -; J: TRBJ2-2; CDR3: CASKGWGISNTGELFF; DNA: TGTGCCAGCAAAGGGTGGGGCATCTCAAACACCGGGGAGCTGTTTTTT
V: TRBV7-2; D: TRBD2; size: few; J: TRBJ2-7; CDR3: CASSPFGRLGGEQYF; DNA: TGTGCCAGCAGCCCCTTCGGGCGGTTGGGAGGGGAGCAGTACTTC
V: TRBV28; D: -; size: -; J: TRBJ2-5; CDR3: CASSLIEQGGKTQYF; DNA: TGTGCCAGCAGTTTAATTGAACAGGGTGGGAAGACCCAGTACTTC
V: TRBV6-5; D: -; size: -; J: TRBJ2-2; CDR3: CASSYDGWNTGELFF; DNA: TGTGCCAGCAGTTACGACGGATGGAACACCGGGGAGCTGTTTTTT
V: TRBV28; D: -; size: many; J: TRBJ1-2; CDR3: CASSSRVLYGYTF; DNA: TGTGCCAGCAGTTCCCGGGTCCTCTATGGCTACACCTTC
V: TRBV29-1; D: TRBD2; size: many; J: TRBJ2-1; CDR3: CSVRGGLAGGPEQFF; DNA: TGCAGCGTCCGGGGGGGACTAGCGGGAGGGCCAGAGCAGTTCTTC
V: TRBV30; D: -; size: -; J: TRBJ1-2; CDR3: CAWSVSWGGRDGYTF; DNA: TGTGCCTGGAGTGTAAGCTGGGGCGGACGTGATGGCTACACCTTC
V: TRBV6-1; D: -; size: -; J: TRBJ1-1; CDR3: CASSTRAGIDTEAFF; DNA: TGTGCCAGCAGTACACGTGCGGGTATCGACACTGAAGCTTTCTTT
V: TRBV7-9; D: TRBD1; size: many; J: TRBJ1-5; CDR3: CASGEDRSQPQHF; DNA: TGTGCCAGCGGAGAGGACAGGAGTCAGCCCCAGCATTTT
V: TRBV5-6; D: -; size: many; J: TRBJ2-3; CDR3: CASSLIQTDTQYF; DNA: TGTGCCAGCAGCTTGATTCAAACAGATACGCAGTATTTT
V: TRBV6-1; D: TRBD1; size: many; J: TRBJ1-6; CDR3: CASSRQGNSPLHF; DNA: TGTGCCAGCAGTCGACAGGGGAATTCACCCCTCCACTTT
V: TRBV29-1; D: TRBD1; size: few; J: TRBJ2-7; CDR3: CSVEDDSRTGGYEQYF; DNA: TGCAGCGTTGAAGACGATAGCAGGACAGGGGGCTACGAGCAGTACTTC
V: TRBV5-6; D: -; size: -; J: TRBJ2-5; CDR3: CASSLGPGPQETQYF; DNA: TGTGCCAGCAGCTTGGGGCCTGGTCCCCAAGAGACCCAGTACTTC
V: TRBV11-3; D: TRBD2; size: few; J: TRBJ2-1; CDR3: CASSSGTSMNEQFF; DNA: TGTGCCAGCAGCTCCGGGACTAGCATGAATGAGCAGTTCTTC
V: TRBV20-1; D: TRBD1; size: few; J: TRBJ2-5; CDR3: CSARKGAGILDQETQYF; DNA: TGCAGTGCCAGGAAGGGGGCCGGAATCCTTGACCAAGAGACCCAGTACTTC
V: TRBV20-1; D: -; size: few; J: TRBJ2-1; CDR3: CSATLTGGLNEQFF; DNA: TGCAGTGCCACACTCACGGGGGGCCTCAATGAGCAGTTCTTC
V: TRBV4-3; D: TRBD1; size: few; J: TRBJ1-2; CDR3: CASSQDFRQGAGYGYTF; DNA: TGCGCCAGCAGCCAGGACTTTCGACAGGGCGCGGGTTATGGCTACACCTTC
V: TRBV10-3; D: -; size: many; J: TRBJ1-1; CDR3: CAISPDRNAEAFF; DNA: TGTGCCATCAGTCCTGACAGGAACGCTGAAGCTTTCTTT
V: TRBV6-5; D: -; size: few; J: TRBJ1-3; CDR3: CASSYRQGVAGNTIYF; DNA: TGTGCCAGCAGTTACAGACAAGGGGTTGCGGGAAACACCATATATTTT